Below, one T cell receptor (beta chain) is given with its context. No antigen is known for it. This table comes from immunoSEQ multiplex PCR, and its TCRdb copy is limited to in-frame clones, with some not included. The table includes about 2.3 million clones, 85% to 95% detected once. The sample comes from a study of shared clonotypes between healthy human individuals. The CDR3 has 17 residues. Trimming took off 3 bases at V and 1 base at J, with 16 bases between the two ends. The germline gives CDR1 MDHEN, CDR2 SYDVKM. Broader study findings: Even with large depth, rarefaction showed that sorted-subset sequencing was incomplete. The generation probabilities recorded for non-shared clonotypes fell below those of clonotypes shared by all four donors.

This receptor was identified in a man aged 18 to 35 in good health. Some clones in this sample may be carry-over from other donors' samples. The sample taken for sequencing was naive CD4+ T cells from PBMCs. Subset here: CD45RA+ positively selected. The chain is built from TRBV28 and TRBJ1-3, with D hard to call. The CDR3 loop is CASSFSSGWLSGNTIYF. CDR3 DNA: TGTGCCAGCAGTTTTTCTTCAGGTTGGTTGTCTGGAAACACCATATATTTT.